The 27 T cell receptor beta chains presented below share a single source sample, sequenced in a study. TCRdb re-derived calls from the 5' RACE reads in MiXCR, one entry per CDR3 protein. This sample yields some 62,000 distinct CDR3 sequences, of which just under 30% are seen a single time; 2.3% belongs to the top ten. Sample: tumor-infiltrating naive CD4+ T cells sorted from the breast tumor. Subset indicated: naive CD4+ T cells, CD4+CD45RA+CD25-. The receptors derive from a female donor with breast cancer.

In its sample, this clonotype was seen a few times. The chain has TRBV7-2 and TRBJ2-6; D uncertain. Trimming cost V 8 bases and J 3 bases, with 14 bases left between them. The CDR3 spans 15 residues. Germline loops: CDR1 SGHTA, CDR2 FQGNSA. The CDR3 nucleotides read TGTGCCAGCGGACCCCCCCCCAATGGGGCCAACGTCCTGACTTTC. This sequence encodes CASGPPPNGANVLTF.

At least ten counts were recorded for this clonotype. The V and J genes are TRBV5-1 and TRBJ2-5; D ambiguous. The CDR3 totals 13 residues. Germline CDR1 SGHRS, CDR2 YFSETQ. V was trimmed by 4 bases and J by 0 bases, leaving 7 bases between them. CDR3 residues: CASSPLNQETQYF. The CDR3, as DNA: TGCGCCAGCAGCCCGCTTAACCAAGAGACCCAGTACTTC.

CDR3 residues: CASSDPPGQDSSGANVLTF. CDR3 DNA sequence: TGTGCCAGCAGTGACCCCCCGGGACAGGATAGCTCTGGGGCCAACGTCCTGACTTTC. The V gene is TRBV25-1, the J gene TRBJ2-6, with 8 bases fitting TRBD1. CDR3 size: 19 residues. Per germline, CDR1 MGHDK and CDR2 SYGVNS. The ends lost 3 bases at V and 0 bases at J; junction bases unmatched: 10.

This rearrangement joins TRBV4-1 to TRBJ2-1; 8 bases are shared with TRBD2. CDR1 is MGHRA and CDR2 is YSYEKL in the germline V gene. This CDR3 has 15 amino acids. The junction had 3 bases not matched to a gene; V was cut back by 0 bases and J by 5 bases. CDR3 protein: CASSQDTSGHNEQFF. Written as DNA, the CDR3 is TGCGCCAGCAGCCAAGACACTAGCGGCCACAATGAGCAGTTCTTC.

This clonotype was observed a handful of times. The CDR3 DNA reads TGTGCCAGCAGCTTCTGGCCACAGGGTTCGGGTGGCTACACCTTC. Its protein is CASSFWPQGSGGYTF. J is TRBJ1-2 and V is TRBV7-2, with D tentatively TRBD1 (6 bases). The CDR3 consists of 15 residues. CDR1 and CDR2 (germline): SGHTA, FQGNSA. Trimming pared 3 bases from V and 7 bases from J, leaving 18 bases between. Complete variable domain (other parts from reference TRBV7-2 and TRBJ1-2): GAGVSQSPSNKVTEKGKDVELRCDPISGHTALYWYRQSLGQGLEFLIYFQGNSAPDKSGLPSDRFSAERTGGSVSTLTIQRTQQEDSAVYLCASSFWPQGSGGYTFGSGTRLTVV.

This rearrangement joins TRBV12-3 or TRBV12-4 to TRBJ2-3; possible D gene TRBD2, 6 bases. Trimming pared 8 bases from V and 4 bases from J, leaving 13 bases between. CDR3 size: 13 residues. The CDR3 reads CASGLRGSDTQYF. CDR3 DNA: TGTGCCAGCGGGTTGCGGGGATCAGATACGCAGTATTTT.

Only a few counts were recorded for this clonotype. This chain links TRBV5-1 with TRBJ1-1; tentative D call: TRBD1 (5 bases). This CDR3 region has 12 residues. Germline V CDR1 and CDR2: SGHRS, YFSETQ. V lost 4 bases, J lost 5 bases, and 9 bases lay in between. The CDR3 spells CASSPGGTEAFF. The CDR3, as DNA: TGCGCCAGCAGCCCCGGGGGGACTGAAGCTTTCTTT.

A note on this clonotype: This may stem from a read error, because a much larger clone lies one nucleotide away. The V and J genes are TRBV7-9 and TRBJ2-3; maybe TRBD1 (6 bases). This CDR3 has 14 residues. Germline V lookup: CDR1 SEHNR, CDR2 FQNEAQ (reference sequence). DNA for the CDR3: TGTACCAGCGGCGCCAGGGGCGGCACAGATACGCAGTATTTT. It is translated as CTSGARGGTDTQYF. The whole variable domain, filled in from reference TRBV7-9 and TRBJ2-3, reads DTGVSQNPRHKITKRGQNVTFRCDPISEHNRLYWYRQTLGQGPEFLTYFQNEAQLEKSRLLSDRFSAERPKGSFSTLEIQRTEQGDSAMYLCTSGARGGTDTQYFGPGTRLTVL.

The chain couples TRBV29-1 to TRBJ2-3; D is unresolved. V lost 4 bases and J lost 4, with 9 bases in between. Germline loops: CDR1 SQVTM, CDR2 ANQGSEA. The CDR3 has 12 amino acids. The CDR3 here is CSVGLTADTQYF. The CDR3 bases are TGCAGCGTTGGCCTTACGGCAGATACGCAGTATTTT.

The CDR3 DNA follows: TGTGCCAGCAGTTTAGAGTTTGGGAGCACAGCGGGCGAGCAGTACTTC. Translating it yields CASSLEFGSTAGEQYF. V usage is TRBV28 and J usage is TRBJ2-7; D may be TRBD2 (6 bases). Germline loops: CDR1 MDHEN, CDR2 SYDVKM. The CDR3 length is 16 residues. V was clipped by 2 bases and J by 6 bases, with 20 bases between them.

V gene TRBV5-1 combines with J gene TRBJ2-1, with TRBD2 identical over 12 bases. Germline-derived CDR1 and CDR2 are SGHRS and YFSETQ. This CDR3 has 16 residues. With V trimmed by 7 bases and J by 6 bases, 11 bases remained unmatched. CDR3 nucleotides: TGCGCCAGCGGAGATTCGGGACTAGCGGGCGTCAATGAGCAGTTCTTC. Its protein product is CASGDSGLAGVNEQFF.

This clonotype was counted many times. The rearrangement joins TRBV28 to TRBJ2-3, with D possibly TRBD1 on 6 matching bases. Trimming removed 5 bases from V and 6 bases from J, with 18 bases in between. Germline V gives CDR1 MDHEN, CDR2 SYDVKM. This CDR3 has 15 amino acids. CDR3 nucleotides: TGTGCCAGCAGTGGGGGATCACAGGGTGGGGATACGCAGTATTTT. Translation gives CASSGGSQGGDTQYF.

The chain links TRBV30 to TRBJ2-5, with TRBD2 as a possible D gene (6 bases). From germline, CDR1 is GTSNPN and CDR2 SVGIG (reference sequence). The V end lost 4 bases, the J end lost 1 base, and 13 bases lay between the germline ends. The CDR3 spans 14 residues. CDR3 DNA: TGTGCCTGGAACCGCGGGGCTCTCCAAGAGACCCAGTACTTC. Its protein product is CAWNRGALQETQYF.

This clonotype was detected ten times or more. The chain links TRBV7-2 to TRBJ2-6, with 7 bases matching TRBD2. Germline V CDR1 and CDR2: SGHTA, FQGNSA. The V and J ends lost 0 bases and 0 bases, in that order; junction bases with no gene match: 2. The length of the CDR3 is 17 residues. Here the CDR3 DNA reads TGTGCCAGCAGCTTAGCCGGGACTACCTCTGGGGCCAACGTCCTGACTTTC. As protein: CASSLAGTTSGANVLTF.

This clonotype was found a few times. J is TRBJ1-5 and V is TRBV12-3 or TRBV12-4; D may be TRBD1 (6 bases). Trimming pared 7 bases from V and 6 bases from J, leaving 13 bases between. The CDR3 is 13 amino acids. CDR3 loop: CASTKGVIQPQHF. Here the CDR3 DNA reads TGTGCCAGCACTAAGGGGGTTATTCAGCCCCAGCATTTT.

About this clonotype itself: This may arise from a read error, as a much more abundant clone is one base away. This sequence joins TRBV5-8 and TRBJ2-5, with 7 positions matching TRBD1. This CDR3 has 15 residues. Germline CDR1 and CDR2: SGHTS and YDEGEE. The CDR3 bases are TGTACCAGCAGCTCGGACAGGCTAGTCACGGAGACCCAGTACTTC. This sequence encodes CTSSSDRLVTETQYF.

The chain couples TRBV7-2 to TRBJ2-2; a weak D match, TRBD1 (6 bases). This CDR3 contains 14 residues. Germline lookup yields CDR1 SGHTA and CDR2 FQGNSA. Trimming left V 1 base short and J 8 bases short, with 11 bases between. CDR3 bases: TGTGCCAGCAGCTTAGTACCCCAGGGGGGGGAGCTGTTTTTT. Its protein is CASSLVPQGGELFF.

This clonotype was detected many times. The genes are TRBV20-1 and TRBJ1-2; TRBD1 might be the D (5 bases). CDR3 size: 12 residues. Germline CDR1 is DFQATT and CDR2 is SNEGSKA (reference sequence). Trimming left V 6 bases short and J 9 bases short, with 17 bases between. In DNA form, the CDR3 reads TGCAGTGCCTCGAGGGGAGGGTTTCGCTACACCTTC. Translation: CSASRGGFRYTF.

V usage is TRBV7-3 and J usage is TRBJ2-1; the D is unclear. Trimming took off 4 bases at V and 5 bases at J, with 6 bases between the two ends. The CDR3 contains 12 residues. Germline V lookup: CDR1 SGHTA, CDR2 FQGTGA. Written as DNA, the CDR3 is TGTGCCAGCAGCTACTCGGACAATGAGCAGTTCTTC. It encodes CASSYSDNEQFF. Full variable domain (outside the CDR3, taken from reference TRBV7-3 and TRBJ2-1): GAGVSQTPSNKVTEKGKYVELRCDPISGHTALYWYRQSLGQGPEFLIYFQGTGAADDSGLPNDRFFAVRPEGSVSTLKIQRTERGDSAVYLCASSYSDNEQFFGPGTRLTVL.

This clonotype was seen more than once but under ten times. The chain uses TRBV6-2 or TRBV6-3 and TRBJ2-2; D uncertain. CDR3 length: 15 residues. V lost 6 bases and J 1 base, leaving 12 bases between the germline ends. Germline values: CDR1 MNHEY, CDR2 SVGEGT. CDR3 in DNA: TGTGCCAGCAGAAACGGATTGGGGAACACCGGGGAGCTGTTTTTT. It encodes CASRNGLGNTGELFF.

The V call is TRBV28, the J call TRBJ1-5, with D possibly matching TRBD1 (5 bases). CDR1 is MDHEN, CDR2 SYDVKM, per germline. Trimming stripped 6 bases from V and 0 bases from J, with 12 bases between. The CDR3 length is 15 residues. CDR3 residues: CASSPLTDSNQPQHF. CDR3 DNA: TGTGCCAGCAGCCCTTTGACAGATAGCAATCAGCCCCAGCATTTT.

The chain couples TRBV6-2 or TRBV6-3 to TRBJ1-5; 7 positions agree with TRBD1. V trimming: 5 bases; J trimming: 1 base; junction bases outside the gene matches: 5. Germline values: CDR1 MNHEY, CDR2 SVGEGT. The CDR3 loop spans 15 amino acids. The CDR3 loop is CASSKKDRSNQPQHF. In DNA form, the CDR3 reads TGTGCCAGCAGTAAAAAGGACAGGAGCAATCAGCCCCAGCATTTT.

This clonotype was recorded at least ten times. The chain has TRBV6-6 and TRBJ2-7; possibly TRBD2 for D (5 bases). Trimming removed 6 bases from V and 6 bases from J, with 18 bases in between. The CDR3 is 14 amino acids. CDR1 MNHNY and CDR2 SVGAGI come from the germline V gene (reference sequence). This CDR3 is CASSSERIAFEQYF. For the CDR3, the DNA is TGTGCCAGCAGCTCCGAAAGGATAGCGTTCGAGCAGTACTTC.

CDR3 nucleotide sequence: TGTGCCAGCACCGCGACTAGTTTTTCAGATACGCAGTATTTT. It translates to CASTATSFSDTQYF. The rearrangement links TRBV28 to TRBJ2-3; D may be TRBD2 (6 bases). V lost 7 bases and J lost 4, with 15 bases in between. The CDR3 totals 14 residues. CDR1 and CDR2 from the germline V gene are MDHEN and SYDVKM.

As to this clonotype: One junction end disagrees with the germline gene, perhaps due to a read error. The CDR3 loop reads CASSPRHPSDTQYF. The CDR3 coding sequence is TGTGCCAGCAGCCCTCGACACCCCTCAGATACGCAGTACTTT. The V call is TRBV4-2, the J call TRBJ2-3; D unclear. This CDR3 comprises 14 residues. Germline CDR1 reads LGHNA; CDR2 reads YNFKEQ.

The CDR3 nucleotides are TGTGCCAGCAGTCGTAACAGGGGGGACGAGCAGTACTTC. Translating gives CASSRNRGDEQYF. The V and J genes are TRBV6-5 and TRBJ2-7; 8 bases align to TRBD1. V was pared by 5 bases and J by 5 bases, with 5 bases of the junction left unmatched. The CDR3 totals 13 residues. Germline loops: CDR1 MNHEY, CDR2 SVGAGI.

This clonotype has just one count. The chain has TRBV6-5 and TRBJ1-1, with D hard to call. The germline gives CDR1 MNHEY, CDR2 SVGAGI. The CDR3 is 14 residues long. V shed 8 bases and J shed 1 base, with 14 bases lying between them. CDR3 bases: TGTGCCAGCTGCTCCCGGGAAAGGAACACTGAAGCTTTCTTT. Translation: CASCSRERNTEAFF.